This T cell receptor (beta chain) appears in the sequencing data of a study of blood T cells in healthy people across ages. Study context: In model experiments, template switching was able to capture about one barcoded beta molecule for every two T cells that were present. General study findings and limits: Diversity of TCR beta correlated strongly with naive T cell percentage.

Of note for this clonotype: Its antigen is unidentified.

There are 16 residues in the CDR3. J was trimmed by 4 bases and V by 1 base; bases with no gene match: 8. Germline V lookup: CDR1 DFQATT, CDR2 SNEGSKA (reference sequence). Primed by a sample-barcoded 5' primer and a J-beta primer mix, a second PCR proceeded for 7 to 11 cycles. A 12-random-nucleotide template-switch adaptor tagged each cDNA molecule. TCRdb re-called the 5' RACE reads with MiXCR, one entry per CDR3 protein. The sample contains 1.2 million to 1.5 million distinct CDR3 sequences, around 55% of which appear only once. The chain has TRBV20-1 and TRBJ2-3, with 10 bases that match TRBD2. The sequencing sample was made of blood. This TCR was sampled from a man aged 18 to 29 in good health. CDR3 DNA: TGCAGTGCTAGAGTTCCGGCTAGCGGGAGTCCAGATACGCAGTATTTT. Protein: CSARVPASGSPDTQYF.